This TCR beta chain was found in a study of OX40 agonist ivuxolimab in advanced cancers. Study-level background: Patients in dose escalation had liver, melanoma, kidney or head and neck cancers. Study-level results: There was clonal expansion of CD4+ and CD8+ blood T cells by week 6 at 0.1 to 3.0 mg/kg.

Germline assignment: CDR1 SGHTA and CDR2 FQGNSA. Trimming pared 2 bases from V and 0 bases from J, leaving 10 bases between. The CDR3 has 15 amino acids. Some clones are missing from TCRdb's copy, which holds only in-frame ones; the method was immunoSEQ multiplex PCR. The data contain 40,000 or so clones, more than 85% of them singletons. In the case of this clone: Its antigen is unidentified.

The rearrangement uses TRBV7-2 and TRBJ1-2; D gene uncertain. The source is an adult with an advanced solid tumor such as melanoma, head and neck, liver or kidney cancer. The specimen was CD4+ or CD8+ T cells sorted from blood, collected in a trial of the OX40 agonist ivuxolimab. The CDR3 reads CASSLMAEANYGYTF. The DNA for the CDR3 is TGTGCCAGCAGCTTAATGGCAGAAGCTAACTATGGCTACACCTTC.